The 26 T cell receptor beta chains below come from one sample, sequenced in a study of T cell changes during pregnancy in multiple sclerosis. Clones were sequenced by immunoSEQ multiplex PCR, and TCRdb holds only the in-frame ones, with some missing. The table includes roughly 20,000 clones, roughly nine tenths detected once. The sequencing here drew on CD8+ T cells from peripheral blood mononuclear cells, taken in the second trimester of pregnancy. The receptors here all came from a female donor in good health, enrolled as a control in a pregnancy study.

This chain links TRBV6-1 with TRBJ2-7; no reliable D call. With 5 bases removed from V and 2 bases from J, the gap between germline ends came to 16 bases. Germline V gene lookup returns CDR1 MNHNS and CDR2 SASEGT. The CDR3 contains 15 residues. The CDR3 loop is CASSTLLRLTYEQYF. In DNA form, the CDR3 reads TGTGCCAGCAGTACCCTCTTGAGGCTAACCTACGAGCAGTACTTC.

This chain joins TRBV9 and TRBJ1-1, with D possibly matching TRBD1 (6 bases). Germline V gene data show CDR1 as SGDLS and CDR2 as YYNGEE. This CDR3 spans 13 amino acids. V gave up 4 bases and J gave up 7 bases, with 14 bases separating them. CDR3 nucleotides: TGTGCCAGCAGCCCGACCGGGACAAATGAAGCTTTCTTT. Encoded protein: CASSPTGTNEAFF. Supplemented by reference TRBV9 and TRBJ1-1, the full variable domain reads DSGVTQTPKHLITATGQRVTLRCSPRSGDLSVYWYQQSLDQGLQFLIQYYNGEERAKGNILERFSAQQFPDLHSELNLSSLELGDSALYFCASSPTGTNEAFFGQGTRLTVV.

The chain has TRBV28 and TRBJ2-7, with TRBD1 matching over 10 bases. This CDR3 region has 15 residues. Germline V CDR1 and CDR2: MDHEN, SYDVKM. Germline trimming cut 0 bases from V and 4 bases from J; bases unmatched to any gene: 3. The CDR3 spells CASSLWGTGDYEQYF. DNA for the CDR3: TGTGCCAGCAGTTTATGGGGGACAGGGGATTACGAGCAGTACTTC.

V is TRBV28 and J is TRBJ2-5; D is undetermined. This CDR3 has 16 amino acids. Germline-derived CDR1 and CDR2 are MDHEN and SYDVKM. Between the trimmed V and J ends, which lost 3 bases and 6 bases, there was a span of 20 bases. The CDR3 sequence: CASSLPARILGQTQYF. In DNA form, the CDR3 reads TGTGCCAGCAGTTTGCCTGCCCGGATCCTAGGCCAGACCCAGTACTTC.

CDR3 sequence reads: CTSSQTSTSGSLLGTGELFF. CDR3 DNA sequence: TGCACCAGCAGCCAGACCTCGACTAGCGGGAGCTTGTTAGGCACCGGGGAGCTGTTTTTT. V and J are TRBV1 and TRBJ2-2; the D call of TRBD2 is as the table states it, not checked on the DNA. TRBV1 is marked as a pseudogene. The CDR3 has 20 amino acids.

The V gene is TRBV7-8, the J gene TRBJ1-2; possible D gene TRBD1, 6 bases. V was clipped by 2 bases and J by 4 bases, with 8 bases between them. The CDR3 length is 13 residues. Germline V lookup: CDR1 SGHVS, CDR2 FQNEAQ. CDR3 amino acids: CASSLRQVYGYTF. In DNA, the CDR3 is TGTGCCAGCAGCTTAAGACAGGTCTATGGCTACACCTTC. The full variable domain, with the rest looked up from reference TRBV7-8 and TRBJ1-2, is GAGVSQSPRYKVAKRGQDVALRCDPISGHVSLFWYQQALGQGPEFLTYFQNEAQLDKSGLPSDRFFAERPEGSVSTLKIQRTQQEDSAVYLCASSLRQVYGYTFGSGTRLTVV.

The CDR3 DNA follows: TGTGCCAGTAGTACCGGGACTAGCGGCTACAATGAGCAGTTCTTC. It encodes CASSTGTSGYNEQFF. The chain recombines TRBV19 with TRBJ2-1; 11 positions agree with TRBD2. Trimming took 4 bases from V and 3 from J; bases not matched to a gene: 2. The length of the CDR3 is 15 residues. Germline assignment: CDR1 LNHDA and CDR2 SQIVND (reference sequence).

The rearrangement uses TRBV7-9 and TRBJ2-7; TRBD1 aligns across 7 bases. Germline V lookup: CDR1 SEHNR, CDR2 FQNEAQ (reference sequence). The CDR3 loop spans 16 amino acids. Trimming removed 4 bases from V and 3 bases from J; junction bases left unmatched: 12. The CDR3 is CASSSSTGTDVYEQYF. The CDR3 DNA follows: TGTGCCAGCAGCTCCTCTACCGGGACAGATGTCTACGAGCAGTACTTC.

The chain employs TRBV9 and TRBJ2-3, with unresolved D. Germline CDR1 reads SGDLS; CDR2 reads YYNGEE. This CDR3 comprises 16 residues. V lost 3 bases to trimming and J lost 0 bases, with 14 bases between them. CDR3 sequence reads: CASSAYSLLSTDTQYF. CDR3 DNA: TGTGCCAGCAGCGCCTACTCCCTCCTTAGCACAGATACGCAGTATTTT.

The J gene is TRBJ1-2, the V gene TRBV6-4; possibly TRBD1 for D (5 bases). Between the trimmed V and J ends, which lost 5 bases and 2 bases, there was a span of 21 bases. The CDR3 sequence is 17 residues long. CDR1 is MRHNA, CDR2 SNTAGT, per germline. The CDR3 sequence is CASSPGGGAPANYGYTF. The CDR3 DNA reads TGTGCCAGCAGTCCCGGTGGAGGGGCCCCAGCCAACTATGGCTACACCTTC.

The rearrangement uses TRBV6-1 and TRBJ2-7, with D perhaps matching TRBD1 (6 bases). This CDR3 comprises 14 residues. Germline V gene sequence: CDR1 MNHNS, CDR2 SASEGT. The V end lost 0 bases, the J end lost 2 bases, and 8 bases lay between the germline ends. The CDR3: CASSEAGGPYEQYF. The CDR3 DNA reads TGTGCCAGCAGTGAAGCTGGGGGCCCCTACGAGCAGTACTTC.

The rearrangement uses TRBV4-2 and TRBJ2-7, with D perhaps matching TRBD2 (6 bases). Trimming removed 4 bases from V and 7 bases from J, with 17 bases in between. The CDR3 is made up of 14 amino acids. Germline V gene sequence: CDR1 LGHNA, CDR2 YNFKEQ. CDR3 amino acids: CASSRSGGYEEQYF. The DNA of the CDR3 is TGTGCCAGCAGCCGTAGCGGAGGGTACGAGGAGCAGTACTTC.

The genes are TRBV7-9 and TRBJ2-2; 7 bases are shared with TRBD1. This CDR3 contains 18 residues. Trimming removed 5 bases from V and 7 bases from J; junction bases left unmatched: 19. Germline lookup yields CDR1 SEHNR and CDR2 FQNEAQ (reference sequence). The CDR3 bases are TGTGCCAGCAGCATAAATCAGGGACAGAGGATTCTCGGCGGGGAGCTGTTTTTT. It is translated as CASSINQGQRILGGELFF.

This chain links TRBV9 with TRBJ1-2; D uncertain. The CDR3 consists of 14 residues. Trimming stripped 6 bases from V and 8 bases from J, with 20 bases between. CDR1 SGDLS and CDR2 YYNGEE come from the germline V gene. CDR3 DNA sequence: TGTGCCAGCACCATACGGGGTTACCCTTACGGCTACACCTTC. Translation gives CASTIRGYPYGYTF. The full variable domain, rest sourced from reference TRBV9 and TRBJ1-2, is DSGVTQTPKHLITATGQRVTLRCSPRSGDLSVYWYQQSLDQGLQFLIQYYNGEERAKGNILERFSAQQFPDLHSELNLSSLELGDSALYFCASTIRGYPYGYTFGSGTRLTVV.

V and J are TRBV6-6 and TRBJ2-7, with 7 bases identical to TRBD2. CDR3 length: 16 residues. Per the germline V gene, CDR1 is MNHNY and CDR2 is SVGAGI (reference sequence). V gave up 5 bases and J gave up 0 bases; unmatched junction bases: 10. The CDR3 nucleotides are TGTGCCAGCAGTCCCCGGGTTAGCGGGTCCTCCTACGAGCAGTACTTC. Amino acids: CASSPRVSGSSYEQYF.

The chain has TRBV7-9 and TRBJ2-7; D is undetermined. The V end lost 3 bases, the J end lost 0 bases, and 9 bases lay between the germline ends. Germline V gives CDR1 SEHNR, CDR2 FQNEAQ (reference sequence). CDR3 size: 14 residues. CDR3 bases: TGTGCCAGCAGCTTGAGTAGTCCCTCCTACGAGCAGTACTTC. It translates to CASSLSSPSYEQYF.

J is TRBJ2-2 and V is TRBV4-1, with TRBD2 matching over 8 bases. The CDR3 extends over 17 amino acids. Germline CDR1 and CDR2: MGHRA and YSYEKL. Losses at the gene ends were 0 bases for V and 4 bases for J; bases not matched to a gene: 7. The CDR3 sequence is CASSQEGPSGPTGELFF. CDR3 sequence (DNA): TGCGCCAGCAGCCAAGAAGGGCCTAGCGGGCCCACCGGGGAGCTGTTTTTT.

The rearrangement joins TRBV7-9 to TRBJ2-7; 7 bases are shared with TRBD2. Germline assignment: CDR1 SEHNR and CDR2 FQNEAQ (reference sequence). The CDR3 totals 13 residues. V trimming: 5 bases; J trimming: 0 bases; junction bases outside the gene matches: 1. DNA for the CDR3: TGTGCCAGCAGCGGGGGGGGCTCCTACGAGCAGTACTTC. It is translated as CASSGGGSYEQYF.

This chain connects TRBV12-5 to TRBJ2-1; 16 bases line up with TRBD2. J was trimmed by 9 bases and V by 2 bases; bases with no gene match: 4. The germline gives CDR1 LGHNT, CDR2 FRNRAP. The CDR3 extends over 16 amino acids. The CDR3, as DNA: TGTGCTAGTGGTTTGCCGGGACTAGCGGGAGGGGTTGAGCAGTTCTTC. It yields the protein CASGLPGLAGGVEQFF. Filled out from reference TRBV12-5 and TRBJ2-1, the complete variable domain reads DARVTQTPRHKVTEMGQEVTMRCQPILGHNTVFWYRQTMMQGLELLAYFRNRAPLDDSGMPKDRFSAEMPDATLATLKIQPSEPRDSAVYFCASGLPGLAGGVEQFFGPGTRLTVL.

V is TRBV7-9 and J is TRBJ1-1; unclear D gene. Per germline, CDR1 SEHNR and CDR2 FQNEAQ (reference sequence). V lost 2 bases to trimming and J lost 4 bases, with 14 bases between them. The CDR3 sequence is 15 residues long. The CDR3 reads CASSLMEFLGTEAFF. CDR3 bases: TGTGCCAGCAGCTTAATGGAGTTTTTGGGCACTGAAGCTTTCTTT.

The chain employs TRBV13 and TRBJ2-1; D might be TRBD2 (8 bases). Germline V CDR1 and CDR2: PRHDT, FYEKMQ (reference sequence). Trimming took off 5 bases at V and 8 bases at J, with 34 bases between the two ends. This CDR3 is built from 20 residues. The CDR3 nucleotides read TGTGCCAGCAGCCGACAGGGTTTGTCGTCCGGCGGGGGGTTTATGTATGAGCAGTTCTTC. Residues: CASSRQGLSSGGGFMYEQFF.

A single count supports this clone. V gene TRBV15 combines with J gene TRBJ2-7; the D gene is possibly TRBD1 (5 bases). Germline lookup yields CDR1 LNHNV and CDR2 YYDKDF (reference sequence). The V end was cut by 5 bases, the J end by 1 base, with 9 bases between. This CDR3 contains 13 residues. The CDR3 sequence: CATSQDNSYEQYF. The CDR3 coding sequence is TGTGCCACCAGCCAGGACAATTCCTACGAGCAGTACTTC. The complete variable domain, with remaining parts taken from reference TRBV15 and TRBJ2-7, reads DAMVIQNPRYQVTQFGKPVTLSCSQTLNHNVMYWYQQKSSQAPKLLFHYYDKDFNNEADTPDNFQSRRPNTSFCFLDIRSPGLGDTAMYLCATSQDNSYEQYFGPGTRLTVT.

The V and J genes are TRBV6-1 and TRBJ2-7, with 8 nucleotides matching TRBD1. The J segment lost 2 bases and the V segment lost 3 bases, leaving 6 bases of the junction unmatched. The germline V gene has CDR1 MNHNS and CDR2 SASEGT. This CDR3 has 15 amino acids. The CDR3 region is CASSDQGTGAYEQYF. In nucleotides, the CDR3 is TGTGCCAGCAGTGACCAGGGGACAGGAGCCTACGAGCAGTACTTC.

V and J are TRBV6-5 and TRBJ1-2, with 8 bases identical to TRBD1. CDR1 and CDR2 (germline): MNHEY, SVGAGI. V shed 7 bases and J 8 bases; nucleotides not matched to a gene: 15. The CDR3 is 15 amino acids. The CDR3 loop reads CASTGSQGATKGYTF. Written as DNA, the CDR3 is TGTGCCAGCACAGGGAGTCAGGGGGCCACTAAGGGCTACACCTTC.

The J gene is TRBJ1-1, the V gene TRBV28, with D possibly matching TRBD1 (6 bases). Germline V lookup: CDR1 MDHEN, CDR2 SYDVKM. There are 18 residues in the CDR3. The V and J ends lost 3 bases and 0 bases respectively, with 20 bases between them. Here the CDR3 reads CASSFPEGTPLLNTEAFF. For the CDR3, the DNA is TGTGCCAGCAGTTTCCCCGAGGGGACACCGCTGCTGAACACTGAAGCTTTCTTT.

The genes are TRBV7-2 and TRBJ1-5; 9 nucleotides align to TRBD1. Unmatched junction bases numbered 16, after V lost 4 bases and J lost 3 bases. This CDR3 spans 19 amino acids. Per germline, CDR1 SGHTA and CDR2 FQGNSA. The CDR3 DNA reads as TGTGCCAGCAGCTCCCACCCGGGGACAGGGAGGTGGGTCAATCAGCCCCAGCATTTT. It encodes CASSSHPGTGRWVNQPQHF.